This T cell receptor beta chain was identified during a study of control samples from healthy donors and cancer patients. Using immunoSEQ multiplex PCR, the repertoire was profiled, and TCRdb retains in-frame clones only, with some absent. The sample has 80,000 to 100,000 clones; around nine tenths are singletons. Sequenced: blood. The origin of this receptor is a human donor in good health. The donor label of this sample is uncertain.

The CDR3, as DNA: TGTGCCAGCTCACAGGAGACAGATCCCAGCTATGGCTACACCTTC. Protein: CASSQETDPSYGYTF. J is TRBJ1-2 and V is TRBV18; D is possibly TRBD1 (5 bases). V was clipped by 4 bases and J by 4 bases, with 16 bases between them. CDR3 length: 15 residues. Germline CDR1 KGHSH, CDR2 LQKENI.